These 12 T cell receptor beta chains came from one sample sequenced in a study of blood T cell repertoires in COVID-19. Measured with immunoSEQ multiplex PCR; TCRdb has only the in-frame clones, and not every one. The table lists about 63,000 clones, about 78% of them singletons. The specimen was peripheral blood. The receptor set was obtained from a woman aged 80 or over with acute or convalescent COVID-19.

This clone has just one count. This sequence joins TRBV28 and TRBJ1-5; D uncertain. This CDR3 contains 16 residues. V was pared by 7 bases and J by 4 bases, with 20 bases between. Germline V gene lookup returns CDR1 MDHEN and CDR2 SYDVKM. The CDR3: CASMVLGRAGNQPQHF. The DNA for the CDR3 is TGTGCCAGCATGGTCCTCGGCCGGGCGGGGAATCAGCCCCAGCATTTT.

V is TRBV18 and J is TRBJ1-1; D is undetermined. Germline CDR1 KGHSH, CDR2 LQKENI. V was clipped by 0 bases and J by 5 bases, with 10 bases between them. CDR3 length: 14 residues. CDR3 sequence: CASSPPRGRTEAFF. The CDR3 DNA is TGTGCCAGCTCACCACCCCGGGGAAGAACTGAAGCTTTCTTT.

This chain uses TRBV6-5 with TRBJ1-2; D might be TRBD1 (6 bases). The CDR3 is 15 amino acids. Germline V gene lookup returns CDR1 MNHEY and CDR2 SVGAGI. Between the trimmed V and J ends, which lost 2 bases and 2 bases, there was a span of 12 bases. In DNA form, the CDR3 reads TGTGCCAGCAGTTACGGGGGGGGCAGGAACTATGGCTACACCTTC. Its protein product is CASSYGGGRNYGYTF.

This chain links TRBV6-5 with TRBJ2-7, with D possibly TRBD1 on 6 matching bases. In germline, CDR1 is MNHEY, CDR2 SVGAGI. CDR3 size: 13 residues. V was cut by 7 bases and J by 0 bases, with 10 bases left in between. CDR3 bases: TGTGCCAGCAAAACAGGGCTCTCCTACGAGCAGTACTTC. Amino acids: CASKTGLSYEQYF.

The chain couples TRBV28 to TRBJ2-7; D is possibly TRBD1 (5 bases). The V end lost 7 bases, the J end lost 2 bases, and 9 bases lay between the germline ends. Germline assignment: CDR1 MDHEN and CDR2 SYDVKM. The CDR3 is 12 residues long. The CDR3 spells CASTWGTYEQYF. In DNA, the CDR3 is TGTGCCAGCACCTGGGGCACCTACGAGCAGTACTTC.

The chain uses TRBV30 and TRBJ2-7; 11 nucleotides align to TRBD2. V lost 5 bases to trimming and J lost 9 bases; unmatched junction nucleotides: 15. The CDR3 runs 15 residues. Germline CDR1 and CDR2: GTSNPN and SVGIG (reference sequence). Here the CDR3 reads CAWQNLLAGVPAQYF. The CDR3 DNA follows: TGTGCCTGGCAGAACTTACTAGCGGGAGTCCCCGCGCAGTACTTC.

The V call is TRBV7-2, the J call TRBJ2-2; the D gene is possibly TRBD1 (7 bases). This CDR3 region has 15 residues. Germline values: CDR1 SGHTA, CDR2 FQGNSA. V was cut by 2 bases and J by 5 bases, with 12 bases left in between. This chain's CDR3 is CASSLSQGGTGELFF. The DNA for the CDR3 is TGTGCCAGCAGCTTAAGTCAGGGGGGAACCGGGGAGCTGTTTTTT.

This CDR3 is CASSAGNRWTGELFF. CDR3 DNA: TGTGCCAGCAGTGCAGGTAACAGGTGGACCGGGGAGCTGTTTTTT. The rearrangement joins TRBV2 to TRBJ2-2; D perhaps matches TRBD1 (5 bases). This CDR3 has 15 residues. Trimming cost V 4 bases and J 5 bases, with 14 bases left between them. From germline, CDR1 is SNHLY and CDR2 FYNNEI.

The chain carries TRBV5-1 and TRBJ2-3; 13 bases are a match to TRBD2. Trimming at V came to 4 bases and at J to 4 bases, leaving 6 bases not matched to a gene. CDR1 is SGHRS, CDR2 YFSETQ, per germline. CDR3 length equals 16 residues. The CDR3 reads CASSLGTSGNADTQYF. The CDR3 nucleotides are TGCGCCAGCAGCCTAGGGACTAGCGGGAACGCAGATACGCAGTATTTT.

Worth noting for this clone: It is unclear where the CDR3 begins or ends on the DNA, so no DNA is shown, and the CDR3 is as TCRdb lists it. The gene calls are TRBV28 and TRBJ2-2; the table's D call, TRBD1, has no DNA check behind it. Germline CDR1 reads MDHEN; CDR2 reads SYDVKM. The CDR3 length is 14 residues, termini included. CDR3 in amino acids: CASSLYRVGRGAVF.

The chain has TRBV18 and TRBJ2-7, with 10 nucleotides matching TRBD2. Trimming took 3 bases from V and 5 from J; bases not matched to a gene: 10. The CDR3 has 16 residues. The germline gives CDR1 KGHSH, CDR2 LQKENI. As DNA, the CDR3 is TGTGCCAGCTCACCCATGAGCACTAGCGGGAAAAACGAGCAGTACTTC. Translation: CASSPMSTSGKNEQYF.

The rearrangement joins TRBV3-1 (or the pseudogene TRBV3-2) to TRBJ1-3, with a weak D call TRBD1 (5 bases). Trimming removed 4 bases at V and 0 bases at J, with 22 bases between. This CDR3 comprises 19 residues. Germline CDR1 reads LGHDT; CDR2 reads YNNKEL (reference sequence). CDR3 sequence: CASSRGGRGGASSGNTIYF. The CDR3 DNA is TGTGCCAGCAGCCGTGGCGGCCGAGGAGGGGCCAGCTCTGGAAACACCATATATTTT.